These T cell receptor beta chains were read from a single sample in a study of OX40 agonist ivuxolimab in advanced cancers. Clones were read by immunoSEQ multiplex PCR, and TCRdb kept only the in-frame ones, dropping some. The sample holds about 67,000 clones; 87% are singletons and the top ten take around 4%. This specimen consisted of CD4+ or CD8+ T cells sorted from blood, obtained in a trial of the OX40 agonist ivuxolimab. The source of these receptors is an adult with an advanced solid tumor such as melanoma, head and neck, liver or kidney cancer. CDR3s include the opening cysteine and the closing phenylalanine or tryptophan. The order of the fields is V gene, J gene, D gene, CDR3 protein. D genes are given only for firm matches.

v_gene: TRBV6-6; j_gene: TRBJ2-3; d_gene: -; CDR3aa: CASSDDSFSTDTQYF
v_gene: TRBV7-2; j_gene: TRBJ1-5; d_gene: -; CDR3aa: CASSLEEGWNQPQHF
v_gene: TRBV5-1; j_gene: TRBJ2-3; d_gene: TRBD2; CDR3aa: CASSSAGLDPDTQYF
v_gene: TRBV27; j_gene: TRBJ2-1; d_gene: -; CDR3aa: CASSSMSSYNEQFF
v_gene: TRBV25-1; j_gene: TRBJ1-1; d_gene: -; CDR3aa: CASSSPGLTEAFF
v_gene: TRBV19; j_gene: TRBJ1-5; d_gene: TRBD1; CDR3aa: CASSILAGTGGAGNQPQHF
v_gene: TRBV7-9; j_gene: TRBJ2-3; d_gene: -; CDR3aa: CASTVTDTQYF
v_gene: TRBV19; j_gene: TRBJ2-3; d_gene: -; CDR3aa: CASRRAGEVTDTQYF
v_gene: TRBV4-3; j_gene: TRBJ2-5; d_gene: -; CDR3aa: CASSQYPTGTLGETQYF
v_gene: TRBV28; j_gene: TRBJ2-1; d_gene: TRBD2; CDR3aa: CASSARTSGRDEQFF
v_gene: TRBV7-6; j_gene: TRBJ1-5; d_gene: TRBD1; CDR3aa: CASSLGQGLNQPQHF
v_gene: TRBV5-6; j_gene: TRBJ1-2; d_gene: TRBD1; CDR3aa: CASSDEGQYYGYTF
v_gene: TRBV6-6; j_gene: TRBJ1-6; d_gene: -; CDR3aa: CASSYDPYNSPLHF
v_gene: TRBV7-2; j_gene: TRBJ1-4; d_gene: -; CDR3aa: CASSLVGEGPSVLFF
v_gene: TRBV6-1; j_gene: TRBJ1-6; d_gene: -; CDR3aa: CASSDRRAAPLHF
v_gene: TRBV5-1; j_gene: TRBJ2-3; d_gene: -; CDR3aa: CASSPRSNRADTQYF
v_gene: TRBV4-1; j_gene: TRBJ1-2; d_gene: -; CDR3aa: CASSQAENRKTYGYTF
v_gene: TRBV30; j_gene: TRBJ1-1; d_gene: -; CDR3aa: CAWNGRGGARTEAFF
v_gene: TRBV4-2; j_gene: TRBJ2-7; d_gene: TRBD2; CDR3aa: CASSQVVASGSYEQYF
v_gene: TRBV10-3; j_gene: TRBJ2-5; d_gene: -; CDR3aa: CAISESGKDGTQYF
v_gene: TRBV11-3; j_gene: TRBJ2-7; d_gene: TRBD2; CDR3aa: CASSLGGRKYF
v_gene: TRBV7-2; j_gene: TRBJ2-5; d_gene: -; CDR3aa: CASSYTRGKTQYF
v_gene: TRBV6-5; j_gene: TRBJ2-2; d_gene: TRBD2; CDR3aa: CASKGGGVTGELFF
v_gene: TRBV29-1; j_gene: TRBJ2-2; d_gene: TRBD1; CDR3aa: CSVLRQGNTGELFF
v_gene: TRBV19; j_gene: TRBJ2-7; d_gene: -; CDR3aa: CASTKGGAASGEEQYF
v_gene: TRBV4-1; j_gene: TRBJ1-2; d_gene: -; CDR3aa: CASSQERGNYGYTF
v_gene: TRBV5-6; j_gene: TRBJ1-2; d_gene: TRBD1; CDR3aa: CASSPTGLNYGYTF
v_gene: TRBV19; j_gene: TRBJ2-3; d_gene: -; CDR3aa: CASKGTQRDTQYF
v_gene: TRBV28; j_gene: TRBJ1-3; d_gene: -; CDR3aa: CASSSHGVVSGNTIYF
v_gene: TRBV2; j_gene: TRBJ2-3; d_gene: -; CDR3aa: CASRAHLRTSTDTQYF
v_gene: TRBV5-5; j_gene: TRBJ1-2; d_gene: TRBD1; CDR3aa: CASSPDSGGYGYTF
v_gene: TRBV11-2; j_gene: TRBJ2-7; d_gene: TRBD2; CDR3aa: CASRLGRDEQYF
v_gene: TRBV5-1; j_gene: TRBJ2-2; d_gene: -; CDR3aa: CASSLEVEPSGELFF
v_gene: TRBV12-5; j_gene: TRBJ2-3; d_gene: -; CDR3aa: CASGFDRVTDTQYF
v_gene: TRBV11-2; j_gene: TRBJ2-3; d_gene: -; CDR3aa: CASSPVPGTGSTDTQYF
v_gene: TRBV7-9; j_gene: TRBJ2-7; d_gene: TRBD2; CDR3aa: CASSEGTTSNYEQYF
v_gene: TRBV28; j_gene: TRBJ2-7; d_gene: TRBD2; CDR3aa: CASSSSGRVNEQYF
v_gene: TRBV7-2; j_gene: TRBJ2-7; d_gene: -; CDR3aa: CASSLGPGSGVYEQYF
v_gene: TRBV6-6; j_gene: TRBJ2-7; d_gene: TRBD1; CDR3aa: CASAYRGQSYEQYF
v_gene: TRBV4-1; j_gene: TRBJ1-5; d_gene: -; CDR3aa: CASSVRVGPNQPQHF
v_gene: TRBV5-4; j_gene: TRBJ2-5; d_gene: TRBD2; CDR3aa: CASSHFTGGQETQYF
v_gene: TRBV4-1; j_gene: TRBJ1-3; d_gene: -; CDR3aa: CASSQDPPDSPVSGNTIYF
v_gene: TRBV10-3; j_gene: TRBJ2-1; d_gene: -; CDR3aa: CAISESGGGMGSYNEQFF
v_gene: TRBV28; j_gene: TRBJ2-1; d_gene: -; CDR3aa: CASSLEGTKSRSYNEQFF
v_gene: TRBV7-2; j_gene: TRBJ1-1; d_gene: -; CDR3aa: CASSLEGTLRNTEAFF
v_gene: TRBV2; j_gene: TRBJ1-3; d_gene: -; CDR3aa: CASSGDLSGNTIYF
v_gene: TRBV28; j_gene: TRBJ1-1; d_gene: -; CDR3aa: CASNRGEGSSTEAFF
v_gene: TRBV6-1; j_gene: TRBJ2-5; d_gene: -; CDR3aa: CASSDSLVTETQYF
v_gene: TRBV28; j_gene: TRBJ1-2; d_gene: TRBD1; CDR3aa: CASSLGTGYGYTF
v_gene: TRBV10-2; j_gene: TRBJ2-1; d_gene: -; CDR3aa: CASRFGEYNEQFF
v_gene: TRBV27; j_gene: TRBJ2-5; d_gene: -; CDR3aa: CASSPERSRRGETQYF
v_gene: TRBV4-1; j_gene: TRBJ1-2; d_gene: -; CDR3aa: CASSQDGDFYGYTF
v_gene: TRBV5-4; j_gene: TRBJ2-5; d_gene: -; CDR3aa: CATNGDGVGETQYF
v_gene: TRBV28; j_gene: TRBJ1-1; d_gene: -; CDR3aa: CASSGGAGTEAFF